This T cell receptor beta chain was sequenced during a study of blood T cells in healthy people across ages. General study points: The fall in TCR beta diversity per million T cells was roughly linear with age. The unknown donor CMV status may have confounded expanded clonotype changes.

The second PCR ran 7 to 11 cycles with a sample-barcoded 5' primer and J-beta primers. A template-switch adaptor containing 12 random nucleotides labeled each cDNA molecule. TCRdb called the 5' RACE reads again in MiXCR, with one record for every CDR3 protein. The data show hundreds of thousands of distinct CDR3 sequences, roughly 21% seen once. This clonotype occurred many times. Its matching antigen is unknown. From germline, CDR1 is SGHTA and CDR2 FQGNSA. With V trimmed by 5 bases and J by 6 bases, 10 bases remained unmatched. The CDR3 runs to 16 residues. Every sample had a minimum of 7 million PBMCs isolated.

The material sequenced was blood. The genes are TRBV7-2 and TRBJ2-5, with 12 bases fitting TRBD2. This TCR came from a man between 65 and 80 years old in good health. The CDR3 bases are TGTGCCAGCAGCCCGATGACTAGCGGGAGCTTGAAGACCCAGTACTTC. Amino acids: CASSPMTSGSLKTQYF.